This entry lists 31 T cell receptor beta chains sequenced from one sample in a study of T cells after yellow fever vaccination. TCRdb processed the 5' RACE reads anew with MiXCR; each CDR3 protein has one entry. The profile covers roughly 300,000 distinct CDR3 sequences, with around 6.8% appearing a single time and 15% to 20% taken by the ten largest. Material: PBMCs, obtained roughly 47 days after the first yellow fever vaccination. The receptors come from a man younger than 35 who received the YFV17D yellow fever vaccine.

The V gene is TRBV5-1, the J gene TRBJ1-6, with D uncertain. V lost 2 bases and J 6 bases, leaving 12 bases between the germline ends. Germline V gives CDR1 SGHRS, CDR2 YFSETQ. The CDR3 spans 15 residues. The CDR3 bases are TGCGCCAGCAGCTTTACCCCTGACGGTAATTCACCCCTCCACTTT. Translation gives CASSFTPDGNSPLHF.

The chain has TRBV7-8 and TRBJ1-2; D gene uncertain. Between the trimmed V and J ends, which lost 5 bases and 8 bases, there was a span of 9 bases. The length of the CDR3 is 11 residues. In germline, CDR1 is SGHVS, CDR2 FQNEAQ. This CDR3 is CASSPIEGYTF. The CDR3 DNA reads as TGTGCCAGCAGCCCCATCGAGGGCTACACCTTC.

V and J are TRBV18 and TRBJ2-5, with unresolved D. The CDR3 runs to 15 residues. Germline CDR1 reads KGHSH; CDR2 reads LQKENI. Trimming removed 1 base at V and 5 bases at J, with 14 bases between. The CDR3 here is CASSPRIGDKETQYF. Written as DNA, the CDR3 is TGTGCCAGCTCACCACGGATTGGGGATAAGGAGACCCAGTACTTC. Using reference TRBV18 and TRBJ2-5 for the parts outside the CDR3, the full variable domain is NAGVMQNPRHLVRRRGQEARLRCSPMKGHSHVYWYRQLPEEGLKFMVYLQKENIIDESGMPKERFSAEFPKEGPSILRIQQVVRGDSAAYFCASSPRIGDKETQYFGPGTRLLVL.

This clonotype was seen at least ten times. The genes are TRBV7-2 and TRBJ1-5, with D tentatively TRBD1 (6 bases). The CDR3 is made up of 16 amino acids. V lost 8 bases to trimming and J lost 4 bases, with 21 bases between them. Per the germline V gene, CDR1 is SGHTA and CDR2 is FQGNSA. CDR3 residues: CASSPRGAGNNQPQHF. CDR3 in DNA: TGTGCCAGCTCACCAAGGGGGGCAGGAAATAATCAGCCCCAGCATTTT.

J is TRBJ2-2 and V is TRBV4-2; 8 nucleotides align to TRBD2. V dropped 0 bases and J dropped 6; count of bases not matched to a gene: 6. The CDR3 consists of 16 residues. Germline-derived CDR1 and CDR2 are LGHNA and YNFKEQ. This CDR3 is CASSQDRGAGAGELFF. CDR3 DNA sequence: TGTGCCAGCAGCCAAGATAGGGGAGCGGGGGCCGGGGAGCTGTTTTTT.

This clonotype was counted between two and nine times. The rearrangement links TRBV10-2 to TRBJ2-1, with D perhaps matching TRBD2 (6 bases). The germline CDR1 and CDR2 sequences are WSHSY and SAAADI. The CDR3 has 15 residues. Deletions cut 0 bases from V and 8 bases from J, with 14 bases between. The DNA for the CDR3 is TGCGCCAGCAGTGAGTCGTCGGGGGTGGGGTATGAGCAGTTCTTC. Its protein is CASSESSGVGYEQFF.

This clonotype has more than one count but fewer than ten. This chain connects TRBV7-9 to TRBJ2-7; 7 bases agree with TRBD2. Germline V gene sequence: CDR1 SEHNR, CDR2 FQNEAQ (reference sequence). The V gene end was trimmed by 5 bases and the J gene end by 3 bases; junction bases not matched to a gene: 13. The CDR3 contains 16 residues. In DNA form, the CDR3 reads TGTGCCAGCAGCCCTAAGCTGTCCGCGGGGGACTACGAGCAGTACTTC. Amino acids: CASSPKLSAGDYEQYF.

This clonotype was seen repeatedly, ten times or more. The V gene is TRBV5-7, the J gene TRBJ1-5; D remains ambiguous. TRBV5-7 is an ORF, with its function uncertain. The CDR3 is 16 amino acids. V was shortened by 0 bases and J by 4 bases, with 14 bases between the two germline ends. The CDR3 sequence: CASSLANGSQNQPQHF. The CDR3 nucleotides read TGTGCCAGCAGCTTGGCCAACGGGAGCCAAAATCAGCCCCAGCATTTT.

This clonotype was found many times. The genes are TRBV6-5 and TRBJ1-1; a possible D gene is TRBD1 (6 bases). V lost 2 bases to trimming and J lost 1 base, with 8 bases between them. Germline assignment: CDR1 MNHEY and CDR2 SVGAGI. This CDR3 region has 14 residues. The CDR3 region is CASSYGQPNTEAFF. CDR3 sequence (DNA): TGTGCCAGCAGTTACGGACAGCCGAACACTGAAGCTTTCTTT.

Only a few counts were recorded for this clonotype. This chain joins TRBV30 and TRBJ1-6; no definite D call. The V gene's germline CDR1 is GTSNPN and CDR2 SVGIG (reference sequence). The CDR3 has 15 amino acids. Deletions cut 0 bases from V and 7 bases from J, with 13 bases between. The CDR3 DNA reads TGTGCCTGGAGTGTACGTAGGGTCGGGAATTCACCCCTCCACTTT. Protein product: CAWSVRRVGNSPLHF. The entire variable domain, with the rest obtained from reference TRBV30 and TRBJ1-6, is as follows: SQTIHQWPATLVQPVGSPLSLECTVEGTSNPNLYWYRQAAGRGLQLLFYSVGIGQISSEVPQNLSASRPQDRQFILSSKKLLLSDSGFYLCAWSVRRVGNSPLHFGNGTRLTVT.

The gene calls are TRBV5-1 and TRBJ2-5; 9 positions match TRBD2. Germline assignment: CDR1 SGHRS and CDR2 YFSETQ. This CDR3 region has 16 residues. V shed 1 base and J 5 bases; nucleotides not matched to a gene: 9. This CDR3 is CASSLTSGFEGETQYF. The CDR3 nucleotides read TGCGCCAGCAGCTTGACTAGCGGGTTCGAAGGGGAGACCCAGTACTTC.

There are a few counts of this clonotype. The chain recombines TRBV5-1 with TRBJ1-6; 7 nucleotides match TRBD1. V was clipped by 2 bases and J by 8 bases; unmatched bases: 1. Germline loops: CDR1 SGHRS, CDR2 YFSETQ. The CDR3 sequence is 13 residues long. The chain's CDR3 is CASSFTGDSPLHF. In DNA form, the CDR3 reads TGCGCCAGCAGCTTTACAGGGGATTCACCCCTCCACTTT.

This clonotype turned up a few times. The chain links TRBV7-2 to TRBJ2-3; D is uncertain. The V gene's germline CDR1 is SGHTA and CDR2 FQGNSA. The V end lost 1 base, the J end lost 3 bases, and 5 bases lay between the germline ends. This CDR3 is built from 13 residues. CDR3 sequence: CASSLVVTDTQYF. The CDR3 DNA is TGTGCCAGCAGCTTAGTGGTTACAGATACGCAGTATTTT.

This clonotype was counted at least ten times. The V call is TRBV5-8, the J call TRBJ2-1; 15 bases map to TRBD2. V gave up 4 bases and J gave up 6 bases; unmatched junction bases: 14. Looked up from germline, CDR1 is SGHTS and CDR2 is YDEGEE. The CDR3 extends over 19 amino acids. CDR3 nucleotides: TGTGCCAGCAGCGACCCCGGTGGGACTAGCGGGGGGCCTAGCAATGAGCAGTTCTTC. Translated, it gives CASSDPGGTSGGPSNEQFF.

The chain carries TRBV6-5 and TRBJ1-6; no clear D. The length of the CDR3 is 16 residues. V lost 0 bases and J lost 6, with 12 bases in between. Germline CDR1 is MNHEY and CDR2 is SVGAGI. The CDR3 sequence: CASSYSLWDFNSPLHF. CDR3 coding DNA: TGTGCCAGCAGTTACTCACTTTGGGATTTTAATTCACCCCTCCACTTT.

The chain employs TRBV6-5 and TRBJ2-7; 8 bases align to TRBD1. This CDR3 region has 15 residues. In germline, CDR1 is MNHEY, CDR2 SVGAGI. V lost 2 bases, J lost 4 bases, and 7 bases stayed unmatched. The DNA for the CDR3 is TGTGCCAGCAGTTACCTCGGGACAGGCCATTACGAGCAGTACTTC. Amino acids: CASSYLGTGHYEQYF.

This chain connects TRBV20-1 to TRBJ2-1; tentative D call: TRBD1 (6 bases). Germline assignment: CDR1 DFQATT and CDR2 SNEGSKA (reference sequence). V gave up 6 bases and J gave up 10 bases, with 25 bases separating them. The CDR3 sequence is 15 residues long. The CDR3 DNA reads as TGCAGTGCCCCACGGGCGCAGGGGTCGAGGCGGGAGCAGTTCTTC. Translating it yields CSAPRAQGSRREQFF.

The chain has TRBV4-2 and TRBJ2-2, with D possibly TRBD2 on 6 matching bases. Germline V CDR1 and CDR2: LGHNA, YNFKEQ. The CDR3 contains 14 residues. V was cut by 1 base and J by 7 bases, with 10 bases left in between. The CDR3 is CASSQVGRGGELFF. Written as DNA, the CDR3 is TGTGCCAGCAGCCAAGTTGGGCGGGGCGGGGAGCTGTTTTTT.

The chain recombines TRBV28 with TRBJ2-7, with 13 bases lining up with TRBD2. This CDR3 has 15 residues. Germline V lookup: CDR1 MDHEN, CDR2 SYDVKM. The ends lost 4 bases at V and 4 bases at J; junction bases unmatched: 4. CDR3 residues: CASSYPGLAGYEQYF. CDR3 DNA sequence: TGTGCCAGCAGTTACCCGGGACTAGCGGGGTACGAGCAGTACTTC. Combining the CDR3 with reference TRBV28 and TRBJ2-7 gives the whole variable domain DVKVTQSSRYLVKRTGEKVFLECVQDMDHENMFWYRQDPGLGLRLIYFSYDVKMKEKGDIPEGYSVSREKKERFSLILESASTNQTSMYLCASSYPGLAGYEQYFGPGTRLTVT.

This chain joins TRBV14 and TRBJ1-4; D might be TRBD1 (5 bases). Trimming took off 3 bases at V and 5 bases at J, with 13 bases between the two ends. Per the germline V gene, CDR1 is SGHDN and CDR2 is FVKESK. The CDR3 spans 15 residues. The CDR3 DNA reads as TGTGCCAGCAGCCAGGACGGGACCAGGAATGAAAAACTGTTTTTT. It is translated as CASSQDGTRNEKLFF. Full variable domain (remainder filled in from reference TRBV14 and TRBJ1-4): EAGVTQFPSHSVIEKGQTVTLRCDPISGHDNLYWYRRVMGKEIKFLLHFVKESKQDESGMPNNRFLAERTGGTYSTLKVQPAELEDSGVYFCASSQDGTRNEKLFFGSGTQLSVL.

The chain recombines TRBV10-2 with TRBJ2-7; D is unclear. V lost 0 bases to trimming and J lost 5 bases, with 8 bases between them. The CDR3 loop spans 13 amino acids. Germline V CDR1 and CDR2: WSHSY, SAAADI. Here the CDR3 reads CASSESSLDEQYF. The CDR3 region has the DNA TGCGCCAGCAGTGAGTCGAGTCTGGACGAGCAGTACTTC.

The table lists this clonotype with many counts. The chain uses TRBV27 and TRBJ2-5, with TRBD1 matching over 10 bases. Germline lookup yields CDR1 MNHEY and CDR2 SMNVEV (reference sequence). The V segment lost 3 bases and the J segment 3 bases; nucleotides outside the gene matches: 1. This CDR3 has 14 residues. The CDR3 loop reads CASSLGTGEETQYF. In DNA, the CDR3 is TGTGCCAGCAGTTTGGGGACAGGGGAAGAGACCCAGTACTTC.

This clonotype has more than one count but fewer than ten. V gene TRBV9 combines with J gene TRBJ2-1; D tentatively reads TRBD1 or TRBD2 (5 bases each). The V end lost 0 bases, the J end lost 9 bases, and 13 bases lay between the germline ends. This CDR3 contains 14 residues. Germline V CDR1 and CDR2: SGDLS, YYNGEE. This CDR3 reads CASSVDGGRGEQFF. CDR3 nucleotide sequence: TGTGCCAGCAGCGTAGATGGGGGAAGAGGTGAGCAGTTCTTC.

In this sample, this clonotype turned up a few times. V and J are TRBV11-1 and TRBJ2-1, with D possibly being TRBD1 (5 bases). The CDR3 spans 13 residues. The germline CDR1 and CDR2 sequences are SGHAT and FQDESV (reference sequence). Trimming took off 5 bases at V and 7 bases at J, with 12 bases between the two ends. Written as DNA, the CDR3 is TGTGCCAGCAGCCCTCAGGGAAATAATGAGCAGTTCTTC. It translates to CASSPQGNNEQFF.

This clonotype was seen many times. The CDR3 sequence is CATDREADTQYF. CDR3 DNA: TGTGCCACGGACAGGGAGGCAGATACGCAGTATTTT. V is TRBV21-1 and J is TRBJ2-3; the listed D gene, TRBD1, was not tested against the DNA. TRBV21-1 is described as a pseudogene. The CDR3 has 12 residues.

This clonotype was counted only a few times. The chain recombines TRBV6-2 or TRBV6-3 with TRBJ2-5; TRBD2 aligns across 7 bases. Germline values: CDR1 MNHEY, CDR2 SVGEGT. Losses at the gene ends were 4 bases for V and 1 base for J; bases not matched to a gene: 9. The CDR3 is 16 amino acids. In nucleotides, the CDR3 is TGTGCCAGCAGTTTAGGGACGCGGGGGAGCCAAGAGACCCAGTACTTC. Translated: CASSLGTRGSQETQYF.

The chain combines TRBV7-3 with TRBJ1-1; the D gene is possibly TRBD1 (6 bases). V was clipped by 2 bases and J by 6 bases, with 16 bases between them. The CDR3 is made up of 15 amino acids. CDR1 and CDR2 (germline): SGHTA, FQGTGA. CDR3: CASSLHGGYGAEAFF. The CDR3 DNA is TGTGCCAGCAGCTTACACGGGGGCTACGGTGCTGAAGCTTTCTTT. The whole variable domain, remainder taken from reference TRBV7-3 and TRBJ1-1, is GAGVSQTPSNKVTEKGKYVELRCDPISGHTALYWYRQSLGQGPEFLIYFQGTGAADDSGLPNDRFFAVRPEGSVSTLKIQRTERGDSAVYLCASSLHGGYGAEAFFGQGTRLTVV.

The CDR3 spells CASSNPVKETQYF. CDR3 nucleotides: TGTGCCAGCAGCAACCCAGTTAAAGAGACCCAGTACTTC. This chain connects TRBV7-2 to TRBJ2-5; D is undetermined. The CDR3 spans 13 residues. The germline V and J ends were trimmed by 5 bases and 3 bases, with 10 bases remaining between them. Germline assignment: CDR1 SGHTA and CDR2 FQGNSA.

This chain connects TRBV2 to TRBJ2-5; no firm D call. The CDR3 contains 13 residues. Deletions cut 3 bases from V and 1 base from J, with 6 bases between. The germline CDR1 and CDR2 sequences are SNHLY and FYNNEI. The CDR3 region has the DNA TGTGCCAGCAGTGACCTAGGCCAAGAGACCCAGTACTTC. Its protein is CASSDLGQETQYF.

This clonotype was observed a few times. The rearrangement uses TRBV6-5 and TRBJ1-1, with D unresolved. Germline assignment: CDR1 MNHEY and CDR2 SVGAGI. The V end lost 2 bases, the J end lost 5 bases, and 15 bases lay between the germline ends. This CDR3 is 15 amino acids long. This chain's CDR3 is CASSYRPGGGTEAFF. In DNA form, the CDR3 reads TGTGCCAGCAGTTACCGACCGGGAGGAGGGACTGAAGCTTTCTTT.

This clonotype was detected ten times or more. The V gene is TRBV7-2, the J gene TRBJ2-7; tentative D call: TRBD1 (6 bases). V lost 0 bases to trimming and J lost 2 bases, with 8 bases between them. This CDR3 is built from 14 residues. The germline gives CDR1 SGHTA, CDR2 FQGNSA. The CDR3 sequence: CASSLAAGAYEQYV. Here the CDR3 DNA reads TGTGCCAGCAGCTTAGCGGCAGGGGCCTACGAGCAGTACGTC.